This note documents a single T cell receptor (beta chain) sequence. The data originate from a study of shared clonotypes between healthy human individuals. CD45RO-negative, CCR7-positively selected cells formed the naive CD8 fraction, excluding terminally differentiated effector memory CD45RA+ cells. All donors were healthy HIV-negative adults lacking recent acute infections or vaccinations. This table comes from immunoSEQ multiplex PCR, and its TCRdb copy is limited to in-frame clones, with some not included. The data contain some 1,900,000 clones, approximately 94% of them singletons. The CDR3 has 15 amino acids. Deletions cut 1 base from V and 3 bases from J, with 12 bases between. Germline assignment: CDR1 SGDLS and CDR2 YYNGEE.

This chain joins TRBV9 and TRBJ2-3, with D perhaps TRBD2 (5 bases). Sequencing used naive CD8+ T cells sorted from blood. This receptor was obtained from a man between 18 and 35 years old in good health. The CDR3 DNA follows: TGTGCCAGCAGCGTAACCGGGATAGGTACAGATACGCAGTATTTT. Its translation is CASSVTGIGTDTQYF.